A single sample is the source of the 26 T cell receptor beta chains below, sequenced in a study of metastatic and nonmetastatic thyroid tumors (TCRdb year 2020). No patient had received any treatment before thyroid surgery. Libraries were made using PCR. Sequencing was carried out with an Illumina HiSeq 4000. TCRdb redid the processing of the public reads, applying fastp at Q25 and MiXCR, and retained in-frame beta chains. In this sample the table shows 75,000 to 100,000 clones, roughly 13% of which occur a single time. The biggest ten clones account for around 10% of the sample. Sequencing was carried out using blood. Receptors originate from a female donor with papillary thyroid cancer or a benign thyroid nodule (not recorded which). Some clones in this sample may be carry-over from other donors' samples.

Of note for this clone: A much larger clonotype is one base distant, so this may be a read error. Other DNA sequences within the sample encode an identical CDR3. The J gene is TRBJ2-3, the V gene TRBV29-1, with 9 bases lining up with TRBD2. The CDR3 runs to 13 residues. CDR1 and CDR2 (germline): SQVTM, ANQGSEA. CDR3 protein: CSTTGTSTDTQYF. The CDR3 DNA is TGCAGCACCACCGGGACTAGCACGGATACGCAGTATTTT.

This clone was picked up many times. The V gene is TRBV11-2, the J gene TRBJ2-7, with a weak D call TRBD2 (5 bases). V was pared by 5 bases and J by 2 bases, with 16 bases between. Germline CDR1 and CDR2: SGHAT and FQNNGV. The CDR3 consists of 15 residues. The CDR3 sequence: CASSAGLLGTYEQYF. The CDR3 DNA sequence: TGTGCCAGCAGCGCCGGACTGCTCGGGACCTACGAGCAGTACTTC. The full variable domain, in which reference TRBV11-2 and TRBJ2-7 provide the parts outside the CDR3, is EAGVAQSPRYKIIEKRQSVAFWCNPISGHATLYWYQQILGQGPKLLIQFQNNGVVDDSQLPKDRFSAERLKGVDSTLKIQPAKLEDSAVYLCASSAGLLGTYEQYFGPGTRLTVT.

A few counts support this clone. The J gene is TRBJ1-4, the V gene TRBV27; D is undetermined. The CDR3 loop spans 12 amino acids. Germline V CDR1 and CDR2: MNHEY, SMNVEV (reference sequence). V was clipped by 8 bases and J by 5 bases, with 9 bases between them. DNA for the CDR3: TGTGCCAGCGGGGTTGGGAATGAAAAACTGTTTTTT. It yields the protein CASGVGNEKLFF.

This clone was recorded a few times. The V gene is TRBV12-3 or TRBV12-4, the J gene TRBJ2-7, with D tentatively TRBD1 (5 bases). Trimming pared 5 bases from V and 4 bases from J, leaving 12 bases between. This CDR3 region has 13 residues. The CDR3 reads CASSQDSVYEQYF. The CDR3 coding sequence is TGTGCCAGCAGTCAAGACAGTGTATACGAGCAGTACTTC.

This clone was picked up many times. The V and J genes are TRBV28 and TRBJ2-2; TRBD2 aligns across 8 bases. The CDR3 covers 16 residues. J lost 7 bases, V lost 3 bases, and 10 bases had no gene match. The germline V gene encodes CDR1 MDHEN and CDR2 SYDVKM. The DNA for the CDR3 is TGTGCCAGCAGTTTCATATTAAGCGGGAGTATCGGGGAGCTGTTTTTT. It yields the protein CASSFILSGSIGELFF. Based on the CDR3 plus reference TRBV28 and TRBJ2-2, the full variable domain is DVKVTQSSRYLVKRTGEKVFLECVQDMDHENMFWYRQDPGLGLRLIYFSYDVKMKEKGDIPEGYSVSREKKERFSLILESASTNQTSMYLCASSFILSGSIGELFFGEGSRLTVL.

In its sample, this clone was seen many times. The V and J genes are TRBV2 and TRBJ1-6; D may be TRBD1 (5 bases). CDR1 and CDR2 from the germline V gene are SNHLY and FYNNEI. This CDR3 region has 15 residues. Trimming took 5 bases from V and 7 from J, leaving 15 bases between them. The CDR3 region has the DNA TGTGCCAGCAGTCAACGACGGGACCTCAATTCACCCCTCCACTTT. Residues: CASSQRRDLNSPLHF.

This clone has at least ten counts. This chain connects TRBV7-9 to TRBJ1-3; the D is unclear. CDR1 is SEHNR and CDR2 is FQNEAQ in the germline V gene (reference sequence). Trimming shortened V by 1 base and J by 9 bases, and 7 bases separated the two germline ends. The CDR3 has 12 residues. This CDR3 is CASSLGASTIYF. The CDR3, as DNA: TGTGCCAGCAGCTTAGGAGCTTCCACCATATATTTT.

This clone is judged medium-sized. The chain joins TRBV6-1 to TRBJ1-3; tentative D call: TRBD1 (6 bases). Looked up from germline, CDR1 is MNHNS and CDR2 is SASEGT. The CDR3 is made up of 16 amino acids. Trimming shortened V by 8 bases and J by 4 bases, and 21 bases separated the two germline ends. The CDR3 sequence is CASAEKPGHGGNTIYF. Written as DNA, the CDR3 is TGTGCCAGCGCCGAAAAACCGGGACACGGGGGAAACACCATATATTTT.

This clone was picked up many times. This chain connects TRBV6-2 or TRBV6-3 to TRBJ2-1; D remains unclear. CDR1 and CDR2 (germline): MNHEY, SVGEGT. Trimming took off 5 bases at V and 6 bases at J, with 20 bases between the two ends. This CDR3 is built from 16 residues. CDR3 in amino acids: CASSHDIDPYSNEQFF. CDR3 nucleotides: TGTGCCAGCAGTCACGACATTGATCCCTATAGCAATGAGCAGTTCTTC.

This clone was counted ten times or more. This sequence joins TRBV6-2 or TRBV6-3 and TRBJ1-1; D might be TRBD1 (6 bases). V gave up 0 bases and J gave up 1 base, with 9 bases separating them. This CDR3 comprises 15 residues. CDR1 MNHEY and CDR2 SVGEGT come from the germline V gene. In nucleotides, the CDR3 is TGTGCCAGCAGTTACTCTCGGACAGCGAACACTGAAGCTTTCTTT. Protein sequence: CASSYSRTANTEAFF.

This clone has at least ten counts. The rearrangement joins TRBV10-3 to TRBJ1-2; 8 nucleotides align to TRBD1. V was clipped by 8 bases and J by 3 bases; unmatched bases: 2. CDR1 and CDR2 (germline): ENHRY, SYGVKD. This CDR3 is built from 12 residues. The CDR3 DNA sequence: TGTGCCATCGGACAGGGCTACTATGGCTACACCTTC. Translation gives CAIGQGYYGYTF.

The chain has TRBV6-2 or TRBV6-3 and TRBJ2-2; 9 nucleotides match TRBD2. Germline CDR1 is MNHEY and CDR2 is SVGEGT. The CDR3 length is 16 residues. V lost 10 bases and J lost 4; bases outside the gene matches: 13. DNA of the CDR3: TGTGCCATTAACCTATCTAGCGGGAAACCCACCGGGGAGCTGTTTTTT. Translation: CAINLSSGKPTGELFF.

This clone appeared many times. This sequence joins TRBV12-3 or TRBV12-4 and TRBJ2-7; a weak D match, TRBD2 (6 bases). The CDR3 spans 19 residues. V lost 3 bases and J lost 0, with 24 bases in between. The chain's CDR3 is CASSLGYGLGGDPSYEQYF. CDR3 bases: TGTGCCAGCAGTTTGGGATATGGCCTCGGAGGGGACCCCTCCTACGAGCAGTACTTC.

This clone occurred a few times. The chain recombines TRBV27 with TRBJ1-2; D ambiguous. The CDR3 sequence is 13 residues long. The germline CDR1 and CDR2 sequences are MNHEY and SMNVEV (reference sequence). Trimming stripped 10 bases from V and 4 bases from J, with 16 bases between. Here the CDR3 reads CATQRKVSYGYTF. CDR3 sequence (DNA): TGTGCCACTCAAAGGAAGGTTTCCTATGGCTACACCTTC.

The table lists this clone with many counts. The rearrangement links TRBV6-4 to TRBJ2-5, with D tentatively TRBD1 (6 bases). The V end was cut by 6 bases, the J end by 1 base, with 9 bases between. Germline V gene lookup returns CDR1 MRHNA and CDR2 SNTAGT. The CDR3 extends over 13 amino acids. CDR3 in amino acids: CASSRTAQETQYF. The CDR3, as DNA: TGTGCCAGCAGCCGGACAGCCCAAGAGACCCAGTACTTC.

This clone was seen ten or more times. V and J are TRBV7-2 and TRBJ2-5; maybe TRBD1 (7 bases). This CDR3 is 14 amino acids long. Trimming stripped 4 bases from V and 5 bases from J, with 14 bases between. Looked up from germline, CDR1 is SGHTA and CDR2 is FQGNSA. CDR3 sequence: CASSSTSRGETQYF. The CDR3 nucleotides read TGTGCCAGCAGCTCCACTAGCAGGGGGGAGACCCAGTACTTC. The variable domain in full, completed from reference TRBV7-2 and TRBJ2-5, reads GAGVSQSPSNKVTEKGKDVELRCDPISGHTALYWYRQSLGQGLEFLIYFQGNSAPDKSGLPSDRFSAERTGGSVSTLTIQRTQQEDSAVYLCASSSTSRGETQYFGPGTRLLVL.

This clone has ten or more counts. DNA for the CDR3: TGTGCCAGCAGTAAAGGTGGAGGGGGCGGATATGGCTACACCTTC. Its protein product is CASSKGGGGGYGYTF. The rearrangement links TRBV6-1 to TRBJ1-2; 7 bases align to TRBD1. Unmatched junction bases numbered 11, after V lost 5 bases and J lost 5 bases. The CDR3 has 15 residues. Germline values: CDR1 MNHNS, CDR2 SASEGT.

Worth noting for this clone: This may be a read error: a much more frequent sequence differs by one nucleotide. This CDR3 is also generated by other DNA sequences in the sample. The CDR3 sequence is CASSPTGGISGNTIYF. In DNA form, the CDR3 reads TGTGCCAGTAGTCCGACGGGGGGAATCTCTGGAAACACCATATATTTT. This chain uses TRBV19 with TRBJ1-3, with D possibly TRBD1 on 5 matching bases. The V end was cut by 5 bases, the J end by 0 bases, with 14 bases between. The germline V gene has CDR1 LNHDA and CDR2 SQIVND (reference sequence). The CDR3 loop spans 16 amino acids.

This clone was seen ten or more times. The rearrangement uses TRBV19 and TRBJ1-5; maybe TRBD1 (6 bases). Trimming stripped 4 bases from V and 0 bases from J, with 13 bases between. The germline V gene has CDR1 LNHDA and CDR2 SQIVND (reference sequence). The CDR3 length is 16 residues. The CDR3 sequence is CASSTTRTVSNQPQHF. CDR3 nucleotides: TGTGCCAGTAGTACCACTCGGACAGTTAGCAATCAGCCCCAGCATTTT.

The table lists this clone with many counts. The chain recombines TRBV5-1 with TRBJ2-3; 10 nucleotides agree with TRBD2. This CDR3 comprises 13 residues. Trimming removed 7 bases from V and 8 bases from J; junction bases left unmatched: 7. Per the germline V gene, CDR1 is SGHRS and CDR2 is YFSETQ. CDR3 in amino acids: CASSGAGGGTQYF. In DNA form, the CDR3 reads TGCGCCAGCTCTGGAGCGGGAGGGGGTACGCAGTATTTT.

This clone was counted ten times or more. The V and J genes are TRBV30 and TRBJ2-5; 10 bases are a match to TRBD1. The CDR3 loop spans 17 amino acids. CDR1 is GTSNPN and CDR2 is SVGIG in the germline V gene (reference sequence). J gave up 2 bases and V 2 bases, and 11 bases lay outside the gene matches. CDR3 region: CAWSSYRDRGRQETQYF. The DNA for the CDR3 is TGTGCCTGGAGTTCTTACCGGGACAGGGGAAGGCAAGAGACCCAGTACTTC.

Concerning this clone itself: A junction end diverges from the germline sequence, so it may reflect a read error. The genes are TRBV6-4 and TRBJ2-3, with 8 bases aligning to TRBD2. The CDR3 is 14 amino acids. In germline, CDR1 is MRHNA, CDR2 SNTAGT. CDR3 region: CASRPGGGADTQYF. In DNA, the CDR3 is TGTGCAAGCAGACCGGGGGGGGGCGCCGATACGCAGTATTTT.

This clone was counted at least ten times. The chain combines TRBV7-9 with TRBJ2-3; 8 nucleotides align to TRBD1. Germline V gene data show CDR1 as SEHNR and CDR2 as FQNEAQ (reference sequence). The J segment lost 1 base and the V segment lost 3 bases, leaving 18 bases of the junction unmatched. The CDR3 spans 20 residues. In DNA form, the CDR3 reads TGTGCCAGCAGCTTTAAGGGACAGGCATATTTCCTGAAGGGCACAGATACGCAGTATTTT. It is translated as CASSFKGQAYFLKGTDTQYF.

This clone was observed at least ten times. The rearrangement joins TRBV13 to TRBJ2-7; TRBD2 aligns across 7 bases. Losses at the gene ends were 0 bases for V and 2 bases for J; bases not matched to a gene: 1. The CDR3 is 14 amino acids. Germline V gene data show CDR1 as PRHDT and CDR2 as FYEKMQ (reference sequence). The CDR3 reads CASSLGGRAYEQYF. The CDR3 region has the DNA TGTGCCAGCAGCTTAGGAGGGAGGGCCTACGAGCAGTACTTC.

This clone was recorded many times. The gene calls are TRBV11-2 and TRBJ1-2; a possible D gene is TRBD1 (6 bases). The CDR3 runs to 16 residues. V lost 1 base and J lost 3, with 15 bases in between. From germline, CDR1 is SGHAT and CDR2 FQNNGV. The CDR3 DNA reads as TGTGCCAGCAGCTTAGTTGGGACATTCGGAGACTATGGCTACACCTTC. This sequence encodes CASSLVGTFGDYGYTF.

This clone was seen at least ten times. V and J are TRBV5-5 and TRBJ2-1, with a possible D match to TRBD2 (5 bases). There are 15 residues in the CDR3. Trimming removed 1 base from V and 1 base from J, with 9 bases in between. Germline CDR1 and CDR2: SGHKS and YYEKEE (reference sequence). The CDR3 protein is CASSLRGNSYNEQFF. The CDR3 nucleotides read TGTGCCAGCAGCTTGCGAGGGAATTCCTACAATGAGCAGTTCTTC.